This TCR beta chain came from a study of T-cell reconstitution after alpha-beta-depleted transplantation in children. Unique molecular identifiers tagged the TCRbeta library. Each CDR3 protein is one row after TCRdb ran MiXCR on the PCR reads. The sample carries about 460,000 distinct CDR3 sequences, about an eighth recorded once. Germline-derived CDR1 and CDR2 are DFQATT and SNEGSKA (reference sequence). CDR3 length: 15 amino acids. The trim removed 1 base at V and 6 bases at J, leaving 5 bases unmatched. There are a few counts of this clonotype. The sequence derives from a human donor who donated a stem cell graft to a child with combined immunodeficiency. The material sequenced was PBMCs from the stem cell graft donor, taken from the stem cell graft. The chain combines TRBV20-1 with TRBJ2-3; 12 bases are a match to TRBD2. The CDR3 coding sequence is TGCAGTGCTAGAGCCACTAGCGGGAGGCGCGATACGCAGTATTTT. As protein: CSARATSGRRDTQYF.